This T cell receptor (beta chain) is drawn from a study of blood T cell repertoires in COVID-19. Germline loops: CDR1 SGHNT, CDR2 YYREEE (reference sequence). Between the trimmed V and J ends, which lost 4 bases and 2 bases, there was a span of 11 bases. There are 14 residues in the CDR3. Clones were sequenced by immunoSEQ multiplex PCR, and TCRdb holds only the in-frame ones, with some missing. The sample holds fewer than 250,000 clones, around 85% seen once. While infection was still active, Seattle patients were enrolled and then followed longitudinally. Sequencing input: peripheral blood. This sequence originates from a man in his 60s with COVID-19, enrolled during active disease. The chain combines TRBV5-4 with TRBJ2-3, with a tentative D call TRBD1 (6 bases). Here the CDR3 reads CASSRTDSTDTQYF. The CDR3 bases are TGTGCCAGCAGCCGGACAGACTCCACAGATACGCAGTATTTT.